This is a list of T cell receptor beta chains from one sample in a study of Ad26.COV2.S vaccination and SARS-CoV-2 variants. TCRdb's table, derived via immunoSEQ multiplex PCR, lists solely in-frame clones and lacks some. In the table there are approximately 500,000 clones, around nine tenths of which are singletons. Sequencing was performed on peripheral blood, taken in a trial of Ad26.COV2.S vaccine versus placebo. The receptors stem from a person aged 18-60 years who received the Ad26.COV2.S COVID-19 vaccine or a placebo. Each CDR3 is given with its conserved first and last residue. The D gene is left open where the match is weak. The size entry is marked missing in some rows and otherwise reads once, few, many or a size class.

clone size,V gene,J gene,CDR3 length,D gene,CDR3 DNA,CDR3 protein
NA,TRBV6-1,TRBJ1-1,14,NA,TGTGCCAGCAGTTTCCCGGGGTTGGGGGTTCAGGCTTTCTTT,CASSFPGLGVQAFF
NA,TRBV7-9,TRBJ1-1,14,NA,TGTGCCAGCAGCAGTACCGCAGGGGTCACTGAAGCTTTCTTT,CASSSTAGVTEAFF
NA,TRBV7-2,TRBJ1-1,13,NA,TGTGCCAGCAGCTCCACAGGGATAGTGGAAGCTTTCTTT,CASSSTGIVEAFF
few,TRBV4-2,TRBJ2-7,12,NA,TGTGCCAGCAGCCAGGACTTCCACGAGCAGTACTTC,CASSQDFHEQYF
NA,TRBV5-1,TRBJ2-7,17,TRBD2,TGCGCCAGCAGCTTGGGTAGCGGGAGAGTCTACCCCTACGAGCAGTACTTC,CASSLGSGRVYPYEQYF
once,TRBV9,TRBJ1-2,14,TRBD1,TGTGCCAGCAGCGTAGCTACAGGGGGCTATGGCTACACCTTC,CASSVATGGYGYTF
NA,TRBV5-3,TRBJ1-5,21,TRBD1,TGTGCCAGAAGCTTGGTGGGGACAGGGGGCAAACCTTCATATAGCAATCAGCCCCAGCATTTT,CARSLVGTGGKPSYSNQPQHF
NA,TRBV28,TRBJ1-2,13,NA,TGTGCCAGCAGTCGGACGGGGAACTATGGCTACACCTTC,CASSRTGNYGYTF
NA,TRBV11-1,TRBJ2-7,14,TRBD2,TGTGCCAGCAGCTTTAGCGGGACCTCCTACGAGCAGTACTTC,CASSFSGTSYEQYF
NA,TRBV7-2,TRBJ2-2,14,NA,TGTGCCAGCAGCTTAGTAATTAACACCGGGGAGCTGTTTTTT,CASSLVINTGELFF
NA,TRBV30,TRBJ2-6,15,NA,TGTGCCTGGGGGACGGCCAGCTTCGTGGCCAACGTCCTGACTTTC,CAWGTASFVANVLTF
NA,TRBV19,TRBJ2-7,17,NA,TGTGCCAGTAGTATTAGTAAGTCCTCAGCAAAGACTTACGAGCAGTACTTC,CASSISKSSAKTYEQYF
NA,TRBV14,TRBJ2-7,15,TRBD1,TGTGCCAGCAGCCCGGGACAGGGGGGCCCCTACGAGCAGTACTTC,CASSPGQGGPYEQYF